The present T cell receptor beta chain was sequenced within a study of T cell responses to AZD1222 COVID-19 vaccine. Study-wide results and caveats: Just five or six AZD1222 recipients were seropositive at baseline. Most donors were white British, females outnumbered males, and clonal diversity was possibly underestimated. Among spike-specific TCRs, nearly half reportedly target unmutated variant regions. No repertoire was sampled before or during the peak T cell response, only after it.

The CDR3 spans 13 residues. With V trimmed by 3 bases and J by 3 bases, 1 base remained unmatched. Germline assignment: CDR1 KGHSH and CDR2 LQKENI. TCRdb keeps only in-frame clones here, not all; method: immunoSEQ multiplex PCR. Of roughly 120,000 clones in the sample, approximately 85% were seen once. About this clone itself: What it binds is unknown. Other DNA sequences in the sample encode the same CDR3.

The chain has TRBV18 and TRBJ2-7, with 8 bases that match TRBD1. This clonotype originated in an adult in good health. Sequenced here: peripheral blood, sampled on day 0 of AZD1222 vaccination. The DNA of the CDR3 is TGTGCCAGCTCACCTGGGACAGGCTACGAGCAGTACTTC. Protein sequence: CASSPGTGYEQYF.